The next 4 T cell receptor beta chains were all read from a single sample in a study of T cell responses to AZD1222 COVID-19 vaccine. Produced via immunoSEQ multiplex PCR; TCRdb's table is partial and in-frame only. Of 150,000 or so clones listed, around 92% were seen once; the top ten hold under 2.5%. Here the sequenced sample was peripheral blood, taken on day 0 of AZD1222 vaccination. All receptors derive from an adult in good health.

The chain links TRBV10-1 to TRBJ1-6; TRBD1 matches at 9 bases. Losses at the gene ends were 4 bases for V and 9 bases for J; bases not matched to a gene: 1. From germline, CDR1 is WNHNN and CDR2 SYGVQD (reference sequence). CDR3 size: 13 residues. Here the CDR3 DNA reads TGCGCCAGCAGTGTGGACAGGGGTTCACCCCTCCACTTT. Encoded protein: CASSVDRGSPLHF.

This chain connects TRBV28 to TRBJ1-1; the D is unclear. CDR1 is MDHEN, CDR2 SYDVKM, per germline. The CDR3 runs to 13 residues. V was trimmed by 2 bases and J by 7 bases, leaving 11 bases between them. The CDR3 protein is CASSLPGRLEAFF. In nucleotides, the CDR3 is TGTGCCAGCAGTTTACCAGGACGTCTTGAAGCTTTCTTT.

V usage is TRBV18 and J usage is TRBJ1-1, with 9 bases fitting TRBD1. Trimming cost V 3 bases and J 3 bases; bases outside gene matches: 11. CDR1 and CDR2 from the germline V gene are KGHSH and LQKENI. The CDR3 extends over 17 amino acids. Written as DNA, the CDR3 is TGTGCCAGCTCACCTCTGGGTCACAGGGGGCGGGACACTGAAGCTTTCTTT. As protein: CASSPLGHRGRDTEAFF.

The V gene is TRBV7-7, the J gene TRBJ2-1, with a weak D call TRBD1 (5 bases). Trimming took 0 bases from V and 5 from J, leaving 11 bases between them. Germline-derived CDR1 and CDR2 are SSHAT and FNYEAQ (reference sequence). The CDR3 totals 15 residues. CDR3 protein: CASSLAQGENNEQFF. The CDR3 DNA reads as TGTGCCAGCAGCTTAGCCCAGGGCGAAAACAATGAGCAGTTCTTC.